The sequence of this TCR beta chain was determined in a study of cytomegalovirus exposure and HLA in healthy donors. Whole-study results and caveats: The likely explanation for a cluster of highly shared sequence variants was sequencing artifact. In a later analysis, TCR association rates varied by HLA locus: DRB1 most, HLA-C fewest. The HLA-A and HLA-B alleles of most subjects were reportedly predicted accurately from TCR beta sequences.

Note on this clone: Its antigen remains unidentified.

The PCR contained 60 Vbeta and 13 Jbeta primers. Clones were sequenced by immunoSEQ multiplex PCR, and TCRdb holds only the in-frame ones, with some missing. Reported are 120,000 to 150,000 clones; the ten largest clones contain 1.6%. The CDR3 is 15 residues long. V lost 3 bases to trimming and J lost 6 bases; unmatched junction nucleotides: 11. Germline V gives CDR1 MNHNY, CDR2 SVGAGI (reference sequence). This rearrangement joins TRBV6-6 to TRBJ2-7; 7 positions agree with TRBD1. Sequencing used PBMCs. The TCR originated in a woman between 50 and 59 years old in good health and CMV-seronegative. CDR3 bases: TGTGCCAGCAGTTATGAGGGGGCCCCCCTCGGCGAGCAGTACTTC. Encoded protein: CASSYEGAPLGEQYF.